Below, 12 T cell receptor beta chains from the same sample are listed, as sequenced in a study of blood T cells in healthy people across ages (dated by TCRdb to between 2014 and 2017). The library came from 5' RACE. Instrument used: Illumina HiSeq 2500. A second PCR of roughly 6 to 11 cycles was performed with a sample-barcoded 5' primer and a J-beta primer mix. Through fastp at Q25 and MiXCR, TCRdb rebuilt clones from the public reads, retaining in-frame beta chains. Rows merge per CDR3 protein into single entries with the most common DNA and genes. Here the sample has around 900,000 distinct CDR3 sequences; roughly 50% occur a single time. Around 21% of the sample lies in the top ten. Sequencing used blood. All receptors derive from a woman between 55 and 75 years old in good health.

This sequence joins TRBV28 and TRBJ2-4; 8 bases line up with TRBD2. This CDR3 comprises 22 residues. After removal of 5 bases from V and 1 base from J, the junction contained 25 bases not matched to a gene. Germline V gene data show CDR1 as MDHEN and CDR2 as SYDVKM. CDR3 DNA sequence: TGTGCCAGCAGTCCCGGATTGAGGGACTTTGGGCGGGAGGCTTCGGCCAAAAACATTCAGTACTTC. Translating it yields CASSPGLRDFGREASAKNIQYF.

The rearrangement joins TRBV12-3 or TRBV12-4 to TRBJ2-5; D tentatively fits TRBD1 or TRBD2 (5 bases each). V dropped 7 bases and J dropped 4 bases, with 19 bases sitting between them. The length of the CDR3 is 15 residues. CDR3 nucleotide sequence: TGTGCCAGCACCAAACGAGGGGCTAGGCGAGAGACCCAGTACTTC. Translation gives CASTKRGARRETQYF.

This clonotype was seen a handful of times. Here the CDR3 reads CATSRPAGLPYEQYF. The CDR3 DNA sequence: TGTGCCACCAGCAGACCAGCGGGACTCCCTTACGAGCAGTACTTC. This chain joins TRBV15 and TRBJ2-7; 7 bases line up with TRBD2. CDR1 LNHNV and CDR2 YYDKDF come from the germline V gene (reference sequence). CDR3 size: 15 residues. V was clipped by 2 bases and J by 4 bases; unmatched bases: 8.

The chain employs TRBV6-2 or TRBV6-3 and TRBJ1-2; D remains ambiguous. CDR3 size: 11 residues. The germline V gene has CDR1 MNHEY and CDR2 SVGEGT. Trimming cost V 8 bases and J 5 bases, with 9 bases left between them. The CDR3 loop is CASEDGYGYTF. As DNA, the CDR3 is TGTGCCAGCGAGGACGGATATGGCTACACCTTC.

The chain has TRBV2 and TRBJ2-2; D is possibly TRBD2 (5 bases). The V gene's germline CDR1 is SNHLY and CDR2 FYNNEI. This CDR3 contains 14 residues. Deletions cut 7 bases from V and 0 bases from J, with 9 bases between. CDR3 nucleotides: TGTGCCAGCAACATAGCGTCGAACACCGGGGAGCTGTTTTTT. Translated, it gives CASNIASNTGELFF.

The chain uses TRBV11-2 and TRBJ2-7; D might be TRBD1 or TRBD2, each matching 5 bases. The germline gives CDR1 SGHAT, CDR2 FQNNGV. V dropped 6 bases and J dropped 5 bases, with 14 bases sitting between them. The CDR3 is 13 residues long. The CDR3 DNA sequence: TGTGCCAGCAGAGGGGAGAACAGCCACGAGCAGTACTTC. It codes for CASRGENSHEQYF. The variable domain in full, with the rest retrieved from reference TRBV11-2 and TRBJ2-7, is EAGVAQSPRYKIIEKRQSVAFWCNPISGHATLYWYQQILGQGPKLLIQFQNNGVVDDSQLPKDRFSAERLKGVDSTLKIQPAKLEDSAVYLCASRGENSHEQYFGPGTRLTVT.

The sample holds a few counts of this clonotype. The rearrangement links TRBV6-5 to TRBJ2-7, with 12 bases matching TRBD2. J lost 6 bases, V lost 7 bases, and 13 bases had no gene match. CDR1 and CDR2 (germline): MNHEY, SVGAGI. The length of the CDR3 is 16 residues. The CDR3: CASTRAQSTSGSEQYF. The CDR3 DNA reads as TGTGCCAGCACCCGAGCACAGTCGACTAGCGGGAGCGAGCAGTACTTC.

V and J are TRBV3-1 and TRBJ2-1, with D perhaps TRBD1 (5 bases). V lost 5 bases and J 2 bases, leaving 13 bases between the germline ends. The CDR3 has 15 residues. The germline V gene encodes CDR1 LGHDT and CDR2 YNNKEL (reference sequence). DNA of the CDR3: TGTGCCAGCAGCGGTGGCAGGGTCCCCTACAATGAGCAGTTCTTC. Its translation: CASSGGRVPYNEQFF.

The chain has TRBV10-3 and TRBJ1-5; 7 bases agree with TRBD1. J lost 4 bases, V lost 4 bases, and 4 bases had no gene match. Germline-derived CDR1 and CDR2 are ENHRY and SYGVKD. The CDR3 is 14 amino acids. The DNA for the CDR3 is TGTGCCATCAGTGGGGACAGTTTTAATCAGCCCCAGCATTTT. It translates to CAISGDSFNQPQHF.

This chain links TRBV12-3 or TRBV12-4 with TRBJ1-1, with 7 nucleotides matching TRBD1. The CDR3 is made up of 14 amino acids. V gave up 5 bases and J gave up 5 bases; unmatched junction bases: 8. The CDR3 loop reads CASSENRGGTEAFF. The CDR3 DNA is TGTGCCAGCAGTGAAAACAGGGGAGGGACTGAAGCTTTCTTT.

V gene TRBV27 combines with J gene TRBJ2-1; TRBD2 aligns across 13 bases. Germline V gene sequence: CDR1 MNHEY, CDR2 SMNVEV (reference sequence). The ends lost 5 bases at V and 4 bases at J; junction bases unmatched: 5. This CDR3 has 16 residues. CDR3 amino acids: CASSPGTSGVYNEQFF. Written as DNA, the CDR3 is TGTGCCAGCAGTCCCGGGACTAGCGGGGTTTACAATGAGCAGTTCTTC.

This clonotype turned up a few times. The V and J genes are TRBV7-2 and TRBJ2-7, with TRBD2 matching over 13 bases. Unmatched junction bases numbered 11, after V lost 3 bases and J lost 3 bases. The CDR3 extends over 18 amino acids. Germline V gives CDR1 SGHTA, CDR2 FQGNSA. This chain's CDR3 is CASSLIQGLAGLFYEQYF. The CDR3 region has the DNA TGTGCCAGCAGCTTGATACAGGGACTAGCGGGACTTTTCTACGAGCAGTACTTC. The full variable domain, completed using reference TRBV7-2 and TRBJ2-7, is GAGVSQSPSNKVTEKGKDVELRCDPISGHTALYWYRQSLGQGLEFLIYFQGNSAPDKSGLPSDRFSAERTGGSVSTLTIQRTQQEDSAVYLCASSLIQGLAGLFYEQYFGPGTRLTVT.